This T cell receptor beta chain was obtained from a study of OX40 agonist ivuxolimab in advanced cancers. General study findings and limits: Both blood CD4+ and CD8+ T cells showed clonal growth by week 6 at 0.1 to 3.0 mg/kg.

Of note for this clone: What it recognizes is unknown.

Produced via immunoSEQ multiplex PCR; TCRdb's table is partial and in-frame only. The profile shows some 80,000 clones, about 89% of them singletons. The CDR3 sequence is 16 residues long. V dropped 3 bases and J dropped 1 base, with 16 bases sitting between them. Germline lookup yields CDR1 SGHDN and CDR2 FVKESK. This TCR derives from an adult with an advanced solid tumor such as melanoma, head and neck, liver or kidney cancer. The J gene is TRBJ2-7, the V gene TRBV14, with D perhaps matching TRBD1 (6 bases). Here the sequenced sample was CD4+ or CD8+ T cells sorted from blood, taken in a trial of the OX40 agonist ivuxolimab. DNA of the CDR3: TGTGCCAGCAGCCATGGCCCCCCCGGACAGTCCTACGAGCAGTACTTC. Translated, it gives CASSHGPPGQSYEQYF.